Following are 25 T cell receptor beta chains from one sample sequenced in a study of T cell changes during pregnancy in multiple sclerosis. Repertoires were generated with immunoSEQ multiplex PCR, while TCRdb's copy carries only in-frame clones and drops some. The table has approximately 60,000 clones, roughly 94% seen once. The sequenced sample was CD4+ T cells from peripheral blood mononuclear cells, obtained in the second trimester of pregnancy. These receptors all stem from a female donor with multiple sclerosis, enrolled in a pregnancy study.

J is TRBJ2-1 and V is TRBV5-1; TRBD2 agrees at 12 bases. The CDR3 has 18 residues. Losses at the gene ends were 0 bases for V and 0 bases for J; bases not matched to a gene: 4. The germline CDR1 and CDR2 sequences are SGHRS and YFSETQ. The CDR3 DNA is TGCGCCAGCAGCTTGGCACAGGGACTAGCGGGCTCCTACAATGAGCAGTTCTTC. It is translated as CASSLAQGLAGSYNEQFF.

This chain links TRBV5-4 with TRBJ1-4, with TRBD1 matching 7 bases. CDR3 length: 15 amino acids. Germline CDR1 is SGHNT and CDR2 is YYREEE (reference sequence). The trim removed 3 bases at V and 2 bases at J, leaving 4 bases unmatched. Written as DNA, the CDR3 is TGTGCCAGCAGCTCACAGGGGTCGACTAATGAAAAACTGTTTTTT. It yields the protein CASSSQGSTNEKLFF.

The chain combines TRBV7-9 with TRBJ2-3, with TRBD2 identical over 9 bases. The V gene end was trimmed by 5 bases and the J gene end by 2 bases; junction bases not matched to a gene: 5. This CDR3 contains 15 residues. Germline assignment: CDR1 SEHNR and CDR2 FQNEAQ (reference sequence). The CDR3 DNA follows: TGTGCCAGCAGCCGTAGCGGGGGTATCACAGATACGCAGTATTTT. Amino acid sequence: CASSRSGGITDTQYF.

V and J are TRBV10-1 and TRBJ1-1, with 10 positions matching TRBD1. The V gene end was trimmed by 3 bases and the J gene end by 4 bases; junction bases not matched to a gene: 5. The CDR3 length is 15 residues. Germline V lookup: CDR1 WNHNN, CDR2 SYGVQD (reference sequence). In DNA, the CDR3 is TGCGCCAGCAGTGATAGCGGGACAGGGGTCACTGAAGCTTTCTTT. Translation: CASSDSGTGVTEAFF.

The chain carries TRBV5-1 and TRBJ2-1; 9 positions agree with TRBD2. The length of the CDR3 is 16 residues. Germline V gene sequence: CDR1 SGHRS, CDR2 YFSETQ. V shed 0 bases, J shed 8 bases, and the junction held 9 bases outside the gene matches. Here the CDR3 DNA reads TGCGCCAGCAGCTTGGCCGAGGCGGGGGGGCTCCATGAGCAGTTCTTC. It specifies CASSLAEAGGLHEQFF.

In DNA, the CDR3 is TGTGCCAGCAGCTCGGGGGGGTACAATGAGCAGTTCTTC. Residues: CASSSGGYNEQFF. V is TRBV11-2 and J is TRBJ2-1, with 8 bases that match TRBD2. Per the germline V gene, CDR1 is SGHAT and CDR2 is FQNNGV. CDR3 size: 13 residues. Trimming removed 4 bases from V and 4 bases from J; junction bases left unmatched: 0. The full variable domain, completed using reference TRBV11-2 and TRBJ2-1, is EAGVAQSPRYKIIEKRQSVAFWCNPISGHATLYWYQQILGQGPKLLIQFQNNGVVDDSQLPKDRFSAERLKGVDSTLKIQPAKLEDSAVYLCASSSGGYNEQFFGPGTRLTVL.

The chain couples TRBV5-4 to TRBJ2-5, with TRBD1 as a possible D gene (5 bases). Germline CDR1 reads SGHNT; CDR2 reads YYREEE (reference sequence). Trimming pared 0 bases from V and 5 bases from J, leaving 14 bases between. The length of the CDR3 is 15 residues. The chain's CDR3 is CASSLELHSGETQYF. The CDR3 DNA is TGTGCCAGCAGCTTGGAACTCCACTCAGGGGAGACCCAGTACTTC.

J is TRBJ1-5 and V is TRBV9; 8 nucleotides match TRBD1. CDR3 length equals 13 residues. Germline CDR1 and CDR2: SGDLS and YYNGEE. The V and J ends lost 3 bases and 7 bases, in that order; junction bases with no gene match: 3. The CDR3 reads CASSGTGHQPQHF. Written as DNA, the CDR3 is TGTGCCAGCAGCGGGACAGGGCACCAGCCCCAGCATTTT. The variable domain in full, completed from reference TRBV9 and TRBJ1-5, reads DSGVTQTPKHLITATGQRVTLRCSPRSGDLSVYWYQQSLDQGLQFLIQYYNGEERAKGNILERFSAQQFPDLHSELNLSSLELGDSALYFCASSGTGHQPQHFGDGTRLSIL.

CDR3 nucleotide sequence: TGCGCCAGCACAAACACCGGGACAGGGGTTCCGGATACGCAGTATTTT. Its translation is CASTNTGTGVPDTQYF. The V and J genes are TRBV5-1 and TRBJ2-3, with 10 bases fitting TRBD1. The CDR3 length is 16 residues. The trim removed 6 bases at V and 6 bases at J, leaving 13 bases unmatched. Per germline, CDR1 SGHRS and CDR2 YFSETQ.

The CDR3: CASSLWVAVSTDTQYF. CDR3 DNA sequence: TGTGCCAGCAGCTTATGGGTAGCGGTTAGCACAGATACGCAGTATTTT. This chain connects TRBV11-2 to TRBJ2-3; a weak D match, TRBD2 (6 bases). CDR1 SGHAT and CDR2 FQNNGV come from the germline V gene. The CDR3 runs to 16 residues. Trimming shortened V by 2 bases and J by 0 bases, and 12 bases separated the two germline ends.

Concerning this clone itself: At one end the junction does not follow the germline gene, possibly because of a read error. V is TRBV6-1 and J is TRBJ1-4; 10 nucleotides line up with TRBD1. This CDR3 spans 13 amino acids. In germline, CDR1 is MNHNS, CDR2 SASEGT. CDR3 in DNA: TGTGCCAGCTCCGGGACAGGGGTTGAAGAACTGTTTTTT. As protein: CASSGTGVEELFF.

This chain joins TRBV19 and TRBJ2-5, with TRBD1 as a possible D gene (5 bases). Germline V lookup: CDR1 LNHDA, CDR2 SQIVND (reference sequence). The CDR3 runs 13 residues. Trimming stripped 4 bases from V and 0 bases from J, with 6 bases between. CDR3 region: CASSTGNQETQYF. For the CDR3, the DNA is TGTGCCAGTAGTACAGGGAACCAAGAGACCCAGTACTTC.

This clone was picked up one time. This sequence joins TRBV2 and TRBJ1-3; no definite D call. The CDR3 has 14 amino acids. Germline CDR1 and CDR2: SNHLY and FYNNEI. Trimming removed 2 bases from V and 0 bases from J, with 5 bases in between. CDR3 coding DNA: TGTGCCAGCAGTGAAATAAACTCTGGAAACACCATATATTTT. This sequence encodes CASSEINSGNTIYF. Drawing the rest from reference TRBV2 and TRBJ1-3, the complete variable domain is EPEVTQTPSHQVTQMGQEVILRCVPISNHLYFYWYRQILGQKVEFLVSFYNNEISEKSEIFDDQFSVERPDGSNFTLKIRSTKLEDSAMYFCASSEINSGNTIYFGEGSWLTVV.

CDR3 DNA sequence: TGTGCCAGCAGTTTTACAGGGGCCTACACCGGGGAGCTGTTTTTT. It translates to CASSFTGAYTGELFF. This chain uses TRBV27 with TRBJ2-2; 7 bases fit TRBD1. Germline V CDR1 and CDR2: MNHEY, SMNVEV (reference sequence). V was pared by 3 bases and J by 3 bases, with 4 bases of the junction left unmatched. The CDR3 has 15 residues.

V usage is TRBV7-3 and J usage is TRBJ2-2; 7 bases fit TRBD1. Trimming at V came to 4 bases and at J to 6 bases, leaving 5 bases not matched to a gene. CDR1 SGHTA and CDR2 FQGTGA come from the germline V gene. This CDR3 has 14 residues. The CDR3 DNA sequence: TGTGCCAGCAGCTCAAACAGGGGATCCGGGGAGCTGTTTTTT. Translated, it gives CASSSNRGSGELFF.

This sequence joins TRBV23-1 and TRBJ2-2; D remains ambiguous. TRBV23-1 is an open reading frame whose function is uncertain. V dropped 9 bases and J dropped 1 base, with 9 bases sitting between them. The CDR3 spans 13 residues. The CDR3 nucleotides are TGCGCCAGGAGAGTTAGGAACACCGGGGAGCTGTTTTTT. This codes for CARRVRNTGELFF.

V is TRBV27 and J is TRBJ1-5; 9 bases align to TRBD1. This CDR3 is built from 14 residues. Germline trimming cut 4 bases from V and 4 bases from J; bases unmatched to any gene: 2. The V gene's germline CDR1 is MNHEY and CDR2 SMNVEV (reference sequence). The CDR3 reads CASSSGTGNQPQHF. The CDR3 nucleotides read TGTGCCAGCAGTTCTGGGACAGGGAATCAGCCCCAGCATTTT.

The chain employs TRBV19 and TRBJ2-3, with D perhaps matching TRBD2 (7 bases). Trimming pared 4 bases from V and 4 bases from J, leaving 15 bases between. This CDR3 is built from 15 residues. Germline V gene data show CDR1 as LNHDA and CDR2 as SQIVND (reference sequence). CDR3 coding DNA: TGTGCCAGTAGTAGACGGGGGGCGGAGGCAGATACGCAGTATTTT. Translating gives CASSRRGAEADTQYF.

This clone was observed a few times. The chain employs TRBV27 and TRBJ2-2, with 9 bases that match TRBD2. The CDR3 sequence is 16 residues long. In germline, CDR1 is MNHEY, CDR2 SMNVEV (reference sequence). The V and J ends lost 6 bases and 6 bases, in that order; junction bases with no gene match: 11. The CDR3 sequence is CASSPFGAGGSGELFF. The CDR3 DNA sequence: TGTGCCAGCAGCCCTTTCGGGGCGGGAGGGTCCGGGGAGCTGTTTTTT.

This chain uses TRBV9 with TRBJ2-3, with D maybe TRBD1 (5 bases). V was pared by 3 bases and J by 4 bases, with 15 bases between. CDR1 and CDR2 (germline): SGDLS, YYNGEE. This CDR3 is built from 15 residues. The CDR3, as DNA: TGTGCCAGCAGCGAACCAGGGCATCGGGCAGATACGCAGTATTTT. Translation: CASSEPGHRADTQYF.

The chain recombines TRBV19 with TRBJ1-1; D not resolved. V was trimmed by 4 bases and J by 1 base, leaving 13 bases between them. The germline V gene encodes CDR1 LNHDA and CDR2 SQIVND (reference sequence). The CDR3 has 15 residues. CDR3 nucleotides: TGTGCCAGTAGTACCTACGCGGCAGCGAACACTGAAGCTTTCTTT. Translating gives CASSTYAAANTEAFF. The whole variable domain, filled in from reference TRBV19 and TRBJ1-1, reads DGGITQSPKYLFRKEGQNVTLSCEQNLNHDAMYWYRQDPGQGLRLIYYSQIVNDFQKGDIAEGYSVSREKKESFPLTVTSAQKNPTAFYLCASSTYAAANTEAFFGQGTRLTVV.

The chain recombines TRBV5-4 with TRBJ1-1; no definite D call. The CDR3 covers 14 residues. Germline assignment: CDR1 SGHNT and CDR2 YYREEE (reference sequence). V was pared by 5 bases and J by 0 bases, with 11 bases between. CDR3 in amino acids: CASRLNSMNTEAFF. The CDR3 nucleotides read TGTGCCAGCAGACTCAATTCCATGAACACTGAAGCTTTCTTT. Full variable domain (missing parts from reference TRBV5-4 and TRBJ1-1): ETGVTQSPTHLIKTRGQQVTLRCSSQSGHNTVSWYQQALGQGPQFIFQYYREEENGRGNFPPRFSGLQFPNYSSELNVNALELDDSALYLCASRLNSMNTEAFFGQGTRLTVV.

The V and J genes are TRBV5-6 and TRBJ2-7; D unresolved. In germline, CDR1 is SGHDT, CDR2 YYEEEE. V was trimmed by 4 bases and J by 5 bases, leaving 10 bases between them. This CDR3 has 12 residues. CDR3 coding DNA: TGTGCCAGCAGCAGCTTCCGTGACGAGCAGTACTTC. It is translated as CASSSFRDEQYF.

V gene TRBV30 combines with J gene TRBJ1-1; D might be TRBD1 (6 bases). The CDR3 spans 12 residues. The germline V gene encodes CDR1 GTSNPN and CDR2 SVGIG (reference sequence). Trimming removed 8 bases at V and 8 bases at J, with 18 bases between. This CDR3 is CAVSPGHIEAFF. Written as DNA, the CDR3 is TGTGCCGTAAGTCCGGGACACATAGAAGCTTTCTTT.

This rearrangement joins TRBV30 to TRBJ1-3; D is unclear. The CDR3 has 13 amino acids. CDR1 is GTSNPN, CDR2 SVGIG, per germline (reference sequence). V lost 3 bases, J lost 0 bases, and 6 bases lay in between. The CDR3 spells CAWSGNSGNTIYF. The CDR3 nucleotides read TGTGCCTGGAGCGGGAACTCTGGAAACACCATATATTTT.